The source of this T cell receptor beta chain is a study of shared clonotypes between healthy human individuals. Donors, healthy HIV-negative adults, lacked recent acute infections or vaccinations. The assay was immunoSEQ multiplex PCR, and TCRdb's table has in-frame clones only and misses some. Seen here are some 1,600,000 clones, 95% to 99% observed once, and the top ten hold 0.4% to 0.45%. Germline assignment: CDR1 SGHRS and CDR2 YFSETQ. This CDR3 is 13 amino acids long. The V and J ends lost 0 bases and 8 bases respectively, with 11 bases between them. The chain joins TRBV5-1 to TRBJ1-2, with D unclear. Sequencing used naive CD4+ T cells sorted from blood. Subset specified: CD45RA+ positively selected. This TCR derives from a man aged 25 to 40 in good health. The CDR3 loop reads CASSLATTAGYTF. For the CDR3, the DNA is TGCGCCAGCAGCTTGGCCACGACGGCAGGCTACACCTTC.